This entry lists 19 T cell receptor beta chains sequenced from one sample in a study of cytomegalovirus exposure and HLA in healthy donors. Measured with immunoSEQ multiplex PCR; TCRdb has only the in-frame clones, and not every one. This sample has 160,000 or so clones, with approximately 86% found just once. Sequenced material: PBMCs. These receptors were collected from a man between 18 and 35 years old in good health and CMV-seropositive.

The chain couples TRBV4-2 to TRBJ2-1, with 8 positions matching TRBD2. This CDR3 region has 18 residues. Trimming cost V 0 bases and J 6 bases; bases outside gene matches: 13. CDR1 and CDR2 from the germline V gene are LGHNA and YNFKEQ. This chain's CDR3 is CASSQDLWAGGRGNEQFF. The CDR3 nucleotides read TGTGCCAGCAGCCAAGATTTATGGGCGGGAGGCCGGGGCAATGAGCAGTTCTTC.

CDR3: CASSFSGLATTDTQYF. CDR3 nucleotides: TGTGCCAGCAGCTTTTCCGGACTAGCGACGACAGATACGCAGTATTTT. This chain uses TRBV11-2 with TRBJ2-3; 9 nucleotides agree with TRBD2. This CDR3 contains 16 residues. Germline CDR1 is SGHAT and CDR2 is FQNNGV. V gave up 3 bases and J gave up 3 bases; unmatched junction bases: 7.

Here the CDR3 reads CAWSPLNYGYTF. The DNA of the CDR3 is TGTGCCTGGAGCCCTTTGAACTATGGCTACACCTTC. The V call is TRBV30, the J call TRBJ1-2; D uncertain. V dropped 3 bases and J dropped 2 bases, with 7 bases sitting between them. CDR1 is GTSNPN and CDR2 is SVGIG in the germline V gene (reference sequence). The CDR3 runs to 12 residues.

The chain joins TRBV6-5 to TRBJ1-3; D remains unclear. The CDR3 runs to 14 residues. Germline assignment: CDR1 MNHEY and CDR2 SVGAGI. The V and J ends lost 6 bases and 4 bases respectively, with 13 bases between them. CDR3 protein: CASSLTRSGNTIYF. CDR3 DNA: TGTGCCAGCAGCCTCACGAGGTCCGGAAACACCATATATTTT.

The chain employs TRBV7-9 and TRBJ2-1; D gene unclear. This CDR3 spans 15 amino acids. In germline, CDR1 is SEHNR, CDR2 FQNEAQ (reference sequence). Trimming removed 1 base at V and 0 bases at J, with 7 bases between. Here the CDR3 DNA reads TGTGCCAGCAGCTTAGACTGGAGCTCCTACAATGAGCAGTTCTTC. This gives the protein CASSLDWSSYNEQFF.

The genes are TRBV4-3 and TRBJ2-7, with D tentatively TRBD1 (5 bases). V lost 0 bases and J 0 bases, leaving 9 bases between the germline ends. The CDR3 runs to 15 residues. Looked up from germline, CDR1 is LGHNA and CDR2 is YSLEER. The CDR3 DNA reads TGCGCCAGCAGCCAAGACAGGGCGAGCTCCTACGAGCAGTACTTC. It translates to CASSQDRASSYEQYF.

The chain has TRBV13 and TRBJ2-1; D possibly corresponds to TRBD2 (6 bases). The CDR3 extends over 14 amino acids. Trimming left V 5 bases short and J 4 bases short, with 12 bases between. The germline V gene has CDR1 PRHDT and CDR2 FYEKMQ (reference sequence). In nucleotides, the CDR3 is TGTGCCAGCAGCCCCGGGACTTCATACAATGAGCAGTTCTTC. Translated, it gives CASSPGTSYNEQFF.

V and J are TRBV15 and TRBJ1-1; D may be TRBD1 (5 bases). Per germline, CDR1 LNHNV and CDR2 YYDKDF (reference sequence). The CDR3 sequence is 14 residues long. V was pared by 2 bases and J by 4 bases, with 11 bases between. CDR3 region: CATSRQGGRTEAFF. Written as DNA, the CDR3 is TGTGCCACCAGCAGACAGGGTGGACGCACTGAAGCTTTCTTT.

CDR3 region: CASSFGRPGGYTF. As DNA, the CDR3 is TGTGCCAGCAGCTTTGGCAGACCCGGGGGCTACACCTTC. V is TRBV5-4 and J is TRBJ1-2; D gene uncertain. V lost 2 bases and J lost 8, with 13 bases in between. The germline gives CDR1 SGHNT, CDR2 YYREEE (reference sequence). CDR3 length: 13 residues. Based on the CDR3 plus reference TRBV5-4 and TRBJ1-2, the full variable domain is ETGVTQSPTHLIKTRGQQVTLRCSSQSGHNTVSWYQQALGQGPQFIFQYYREEENGRGNFPPRFSGLQFPNYSSELNVNALELDDSALYLCASSFGRPGGYTFGSGTRLTVV.

The chain recombines TRBV5-6 with TRBJ2-1; 10 positions match TRBD2. The CDR3 spans 13 residues. CDR1 and CDR2 (germline): SGHDT, YYEEEE. V was pared by 8 bases and J by 15 bases, with 14 bases of the junction left unmatched. The CDR3 nucleotides are TGTGCCAGTCGCCTAGCGGGAGTCTTATCATTGTTCTTC. Translating gives CASRLAGVLSLFF.

This chain links TRBV7-6 with TRBJ2-7, with 9 bases lining up with TRBD1. CDR1 is SGHVS and CDR2 is FNYEAQ in the germline V gene. This CDR3 contains 19 residues. Losses at the gene ends were 3 bases for V and 1 base for J; bases not matched to a gene: 16. CDR3 nucleotides: TGTGCCAGCAGCTTTCTGCCGGGACAGGGTTTAGCCCCATCCTACGAGCAGTACTTC. Its translation: CASSFLPGQGLAPSYEQYF.

In this sample, this clone turned up a few times. V is TRBV6-4 and J is TRBJ2-5; 9 bases fit TRBD2. The junction had 4 bases not matched to a gene; V was cut back by 3 bases and J by 2 bases. The CDR3 totals 15 residues. Germline values: CDR1 MRHNA, CDR2 SNTAGT. The CDR3 here is CASSEVSGSQETQYF. DNA of the CDR3: TGTGCCAGCAGTGAAGTTAGCGGGAGTCAAGAGACCCAGTACTTC.

This clone turned up a few times. This chain connects TRBV7-8 to TRBJ1-2, with 7 bases aligning to TRBD1. The CDR3 totals 13 residues. The V gene's germline CDR1 is SGHVS and CDR2 FQNEAQ. With 4 bases clipped from V and 6 bases from J, the junction kept 5 bases outside the gene matches. CDR3 region: CASSSPDRDGYTF. CDR3 DNA sequence: TGTGCCAGCAGCTCCCCCGACAGGGATGGCTACACCTTC.

The rearrangement uses TRBV5-1 and TRBJ1-1, with D possibly being TRBD1 (6 bases). V was cut by 4 bases and J by 3 bases, with 10 bases left in between. The CDR3 extends over 13 amino acids. Germline CDR1 reads SGHRS; CDR2 reads YFSETQ. The CDR3 loop is CASSARQDTEAFF. Here the CDR3 DNA reads TGCGCCAGCAGCGCCCGACAGGACACTGAAGCTTTCTTT.

The V call is TRBV27, the J call TRBJ2-1; D is perhaps TRBD2 (7 bases). The CDR3 spans 18 residues. V was pared by 2 bases and J by 2 bases, with 19 bases between. Germline CDR1 MNHEY, CDR2 SMNVEV (reference sequence). CDR3 residues: CASSLRAGAHTTYNEQFF. CDR3 coding DNA: TGTGCCAGCAGTTTACGCGCGGGGGCCCATACTACCTACAATGAGCAGTTCTTC.

This clone was observed a single time. The rearrangement uses TRBV25-1 and TRBJ2-7; 7 nucleotides match TRBD1. V shed 6 bases and J 1 base; nucleotides not matched to a gene: 6. Germline V lookup: CDR1 MGHDK, CDR2 SYGVNS. The CDR3 contains 14 residues. In DNA, the CDR3 is TGTGCCAGCAGCCTAGGGGGCTCTTCCTACGAGCAGTACTTC. It translates to CASSLGGSSYEQYF.

The rearrangement uses TRBV19 and TRBJ2-3; possible D gene TRBD2, 6 bases. V dropped 6 bases and J dropped 1 base, with 17 bases sitting between them. CDR1 LNHDA and CDR2 SQIVND come from the germline V gene (reference sequence). The CDR3 is 16 residues long. CDR3 in amino acids: CASSRGTSRGTDTQYF. CDR3 nucleotide sequence: TGTGCCAGTAGCCGGGGGACCTCAAGGGGCACAGATACGCAGTATTTT.

The rearrangement joins TRBV21-1 to TRBJ2-7; the table calls TRBD1, which could not be checked here. TRBV21-1 is reported as a pseudogene. The CDR3 spans 18 residues. CDR3 sequence reads: CASSKERGQGAVRYEQYF. For the CDR3, the DNA is TGTGCCAGCAGCAAAGAGAGGGGACAGGGGGCGGTTAGATACGAGCAGTACTTC.

This clone was detected only a few times. This sequence joins TRBV2 and TRBJ1-2; tentative D call: TRBD1 (5 bases). Trimming took 7 bases from V and 8 from J, leaving 17 bases between them. Germline-derived CDR1 and CDR2 are SNHLY and FYNNEI. There are 13 residues in the CDR3. CDR3 DNA: TGTGCCAGCAATCCCCGGGGACTGGGAGGCTACACCTTC. Translating gives CASNPRGLGGYTF.